This T cell receptor beta chain derives from a study of T cells after yellow fever vaccination. Study as a whole: When fractions had low cell numbers, they were prepared with SMART-Seq v4 Ultra Low Input.

Per the germline V gene, CDR1 is SGDLS and CDR2 is YYNGEE. Trimming at V came to 1 base and at J to 4 bases, leaving 7 bases not matched to a gene. This CDR3 spans 16 amino acids. One entry per CDR3 protein results from TCRdb running MiXCR on the 5' RACE reads. The data contain about 320,000 distinct CDR3 sequences, around a tenth of them seen just once; the ten biggest clones take up about 3%. The sample was CD4+ T cells sorted from PBMCs, taken 45 days after the yellow fever booster vaccination. The chain joins TRBV9 to TRBJ2-5; 10 nucleotides match TRBD2. This clonotype originated in a man aged 18 to 30 who received the YFV17D yellow fever vaccine. In DNA form, the CDR3 reads TGTGCCAGCAGCGTAACAGCGGGGGGGCCCCCAGAGACCCAGTACTTC. Its protein product is CASSVTAGGPPETQYF. Based on the CDR3 plus reference TRBV9 and TRBJ2-5, the full variable domain is DSGVTQTPKHLITATGQRVTLRCSPRSGDLSVYWYQQSLDQGLQFLIQYYNGEERAKGNILERFSAQQFPDLHSELNLSSLELGDSALYFCASSVTAGGPPETQYFGPGTRLLVL.